This TCR beta chain was obtained from a study of shared clonotypes between healthy human individuals. The V and J ends lost 10 bases and 3 bases, in that order; junction bases with no gene match: 20. Germline V gives CDR1 MDHEN, CDR2 SYDVKM. The length of the CDR3 is 19 residues. CD4+ cells yielded CD45RA+ naive and CD45RA-negative memory subsets. In the authors' workflow: Filtering differed since immunoSEQ provided only junctions, with no quality scores. Sequencing used immunoSEQ multiplex PCR; TCRdb keeps in-frame clones, though not all of them. From that table come the V and J calls and clone size; the DNA was used to work out D and trimming. The sample has 1.5 million to 1.9 million clones; approximately 98% are singletons.

The chain has TRBV28 and TRBJ2-2, with TRBD2 identical over 10 bases. This TCR derives from a man under 40 in good health. The sequenced sample consisted of naive CD4+ T cells sorted from blood. Subset of the sample: CD45RA+ positively selected. Here the CDR3 reads CAIQQLGASGRADTGELFF. The CDR3, as DNA: TGTGCCATCCAACAACTAGGGGCTAGCGGGAGAGCTGACACCGGGGAGCTGTTTTTT.